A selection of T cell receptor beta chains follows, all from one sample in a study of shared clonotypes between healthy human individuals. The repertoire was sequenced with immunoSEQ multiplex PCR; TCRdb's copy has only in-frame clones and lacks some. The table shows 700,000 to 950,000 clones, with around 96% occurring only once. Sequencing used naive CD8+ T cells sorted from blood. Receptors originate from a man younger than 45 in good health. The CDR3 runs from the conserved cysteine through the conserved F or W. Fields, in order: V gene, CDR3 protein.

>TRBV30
CAWNVGNAETQYF
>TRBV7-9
CASTKETTPYEQYF
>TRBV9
CASSAPRGSNEQFF
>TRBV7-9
CASSMTGNNEQFF
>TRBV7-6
CASSLVGGELFF
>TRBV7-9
CASSAPGQGHEKLFF
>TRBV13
CASSEDRVRGRVSSYNEQFF
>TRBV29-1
CSVGVSSYNEQFF
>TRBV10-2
CASSESGRRTEAFF
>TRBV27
CASMHLNTEAFF
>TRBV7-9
CASSSGQGLDNEQFF
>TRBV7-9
CASSLWTGDSYEQYF